The entry below gives a single T cell receptor beta chain sequence along with its context. Germline lookup yields CDR1 LNHDA and CDR2 SQIVND (reference sequence). CDR3 length: 16 residues. V lost 1 base, J lost 2 bases, and 2 bases stayed unmatched. This entry belongs to a study of blood T cell repertoires in COVID-19. Across the whole study: Samples of COVID-19 (acute and convalescent) were obtained from the United States, Italy and Spain.

Here immunoSEQ multiplex PCR was the method, and the copy in TCRdb shows in-frame clones only, minus some. The sample contains about 440,000 clones, around 89% of which appear only once. This clonotype originated in a woman aged 50 to 65 with COVID-19, enrolled during active disease. The V gene is TRBV19, the J gene TRBJ2-7; TRBD2 matches 13 bases. Sample: peripheral blood. CDR3 DNA: TGTGCCAGTAGTATAGGACTAGCGGGGGGACCCTACGAGCAGTACTTC. It codes for CASSIGLAGGPYEQYF. Complete variable domain (other parts from reference TRBV19 and TRBJ2-7): DGGITQSPKYLFRKEGQNVTLSCEQNLNHDAMYWYRQDPGQGLRLIYYSQIVNDFQKGDIAEGYSVSREKKESFPLTVTSAQKNPTAFYLCASSIGLAGGPYEQYFGPGTRLTVT.